The rows below give T cell receptor beta chains drawn from one sample of a study of T cell responses to AZD1222 COVID-19 vaccine. The assay was immunoSEQ multiplex PCR, and TCRdb's table has in-frame clones only and misses some. The sample holds approximately 79,000 clones, approximately 91% seen once. The source material was peripheral blood, sampled on day 0 of AZD1222 vaccination. Every receptor here comes from an adult in good health. Each CDR3 is given with its conserved first and last residue. The order of the fields is J gene, V gene, clone size, D gene, CDR3 DNA, CDR3 protein. A D gene is named only where the DNA matches it firmly. For some rows the clone size is stated as once, few or many, or as a class when expanded; others skip it.

TRBJ1-5	TRBV7-2	-	-	TGTGCCAGCAGCTTTGTGGCGGACCAGAATCAGCCCCAGCATTTT	CASSFVADQNQPQHF
TRBJ1-2	TRBV5-1	-	TRBD1	TGCGCCAGCAGCTTTGACAGGGGAAACTATGGCTACACCTTC	CASSFDRGNYGYTF
TRBJ1-2	TRBV18	-	-	TGTGCCAGCTCACCACCGAGCTTGAAGACAGAATATGGCTACACCTTC	CASSPPSLKTEYGYTF
TRBJ1-1	TRBV10-3	-	-	TGTGCCATCAGTGAGTCTGCCCGCAGACCTGAAGCTTTCTTT	CAISESARRPEAFF
TRBJ1-2	TRBV5-1	-	-	TGCGCCAGCAGCCCGTTGGGCCTTAGCTATGGCTACACCTTC	CASSPLGLSYGYTF
TRBJ1-1	TRBV6-1	-	-	TGTGCCAGCAGTGAAGTTGGTGTCACTGAAGCTTTCTTT	CASSEVGVTEAFF
TRBJ2-2	TRBV11-2	-	-	TGTGCCAGCACCTCAAATTTTATCGGGGAGCTGTTTTTT	CASTSNFIGELFF
TRBJ1-2	TRBV6-6	-	TRBD1	TGTGCCAGCAGTATATACCAGGGGGACTATGGCTACACCTTC	CASSIYQGDYGYTF
TRBJ1-1	TRBV3-1/TRBV3-2	-	-	TGTGCCAGCAGCCAGGGATGGGGGCGGAGGGCTGAAGCTTTCTTT	CASSQGWGRRAEAFF
TRBJ1-1	TRBV7-9	-	-	TGTGCCAGCAGCTTCCTATCTGTGAACACTGAAGCTTTCTTT	CASSFLSVNTEAFF
TRBJ1-1	TRBV9	-	TRBD1	TGTGCCAGCAGCGTCAGCTTGGACAGGGGGAACACTGAAGCTTTCTTT	CASSVSLDRGNTEAFF
TRBJ1-2	TRBV10-3	few	-	TGTGCCATCAGTGCGGATAGGTTAGATGGCTACACCTTC	CAISADRLDGYTF
TRBJ2-7	TRBV5-1	-	-	TGCGCCAGCAGCTTGGGGACCCGTCGTGGGAACGAGCAGTACTTC	CASSLGTRRGNEQYF
TRBJ2-1	TRBV2	-	-	TGTGCCACCACGGACCCCTTCGCCTACAATGAGCAGTTCTTC	CATTDPFAYNEQFF
TRBJ2-1	TRBV6-5	-	-	TGTGCCAGCAGCGGGGCCCACAATGAGCAGTTCTTC	CASSGAHNEQFF
TRBJ2-5	TRBV5-1	-	TRBD2	TGCGCCAGCAGCCACGGGGGGGAGACCCAGTACTTC	CASSHGGETQYF
TRBJ2-2	TRBV5-1	-	TRBD2	TGCGCCAGCAGCTTTAGCGGGGGGGCCAGGTCCGGGGAGCTGTTTTTT	CASSFSGGARSGELFF
TRBJ2-7	TRBV30	few	-	TGTGCCTGGAGTGTACTGGGAGGAGGGTCCTACGAGCAGTACTTC	CAWSVLGGGSYEQYF
TRBJ1-1	TRBV6-5	-	-	TGTGCCAGCAAAATCCCGGGACGGATGAACACTGAAGCTTTCTTT	CASKIPGRMNTEAFF
TRBJ2-7	TRBV5-1	-	TRBD2	TGCGCCAGCAGCCCCGGGACTAGCGGGACGCTCCACGAGCAGTACTTC	CASSPGTSGTLHEQYF
TRBJ1-2	TRBV3-1/TRBV3-2	-	-	TGTGCCAGCACCCCCACGCGGGGGGCTACTGGCTACACCTTC	CASTPTRGATGYTF
TRBJ1-2	TRBV6-5	-	-	TGTGCCAGCAGTCCCAGGACCTGGGGTGGCTACACCTTC	CASSPRTWGGYTF
TRBJ1-1	TRBV11-1	once	-	TGTGCCAGCGGGCGTGGCCCTAACACTGAAGCTTTCTTT	CASGRGPNTEAFF
TRBJ1-3	TRBV10-3	-	-	TGTGCCATCAATTCTCCAGACTCGAGCTCTGGAAACACCATATATTTT	CAINSPDSSSGNTIYF
TRBJ2-5	TRBV6-4	-	-	TGTGCCAGCCGGGGGCGGCAAGAGACCCAGTACTTC	CASRGRQETQYF
TRBJ2-2	TRBV5-1	-	TRBD1	TGCGCCAGCAGCTGGACGACAGGGGAGACCGGGGAGCTGTTTTTT	CASSWTTGETGELFF
TRBJ1-4	TRBV5-4	once	-	TGTGCCAGCAGCTTGCCCCGGGACGAAAAACTGTTTTTT	CASSLPRDEKLFF
TRBJ1-5	TRBV2	-	-	TGTGCCAGCAGCGGAGGGGACCGTAATCAGCCCCAGCATTTT	CASSGGDRNQPQHF
TRBJ1-2	TRBV19	-	-	TGTGCCAGTAGTATGGTGTCGGGTAGGAATGGCTACACCTTC	CASSMVSGRNGYTF
TRBJ1-4	TRBV7-2	-	-	TGTGCCAGCAGCTTAGGGAGGAGTGAAAAACTGTTTTTT	CASSLGRSEKLFF
TRBJ1-4	TRBV19	-	-	TGTGCCAGTAGTATCTCTCGAGGTGGAGAAAAACTGTTTTTT	CASSISRGGEKLFF
TRBJ2-4	TRBV3-1/TRBV3-2	once	-	TGTGCCAGCAGCCAAAAACGAGCCGGGGTAGGTCAAAACATTCAGTACTTC	CASSQKRAGVGQNIQYF
TRBJ2-7	TRBV9	-	TRBD2	TGTGCCAGCAGCGTAGGGGCCGGGACTAGCGAGCACGAGCAGTACTTC	CASSVGAGTSEHEQYF
TRBJ2-3	TRBV2	-	-	TGTGCCAGCAGGGGGGCGGTCCACACAGATACGCAGTATTTT	CASRGAVHTDTQYF
TRBJ2-7	TRBV19	-	-	TGTGCCAGTAGGATGACTAGGGGCTCCTACGAGCAGTACTTC	CASRMTRGSYEQYF
TRBJ1-3	TRBV5-4	-	-	TGTGCCAGCAGCTCCGAGAACAGTCGGATCTCTGGAAACACCATATATTTT	CASSSENSRISGNTIYF
TRBJ2-7	TRBV28	-	TRBD1	TGTGCCAGCAGTTCCAGACAGGGTCTCTACGAGCAGTACTTC	CASSSRQGLYEQYF
TRBJ1-3	TRBV4-2	-	-	TGTGCCAGCAGCCAAGTGGGCGGCTCTGGAAACACCATATATTTT	CASSQVGGSGNTIYF
TRBJ2-5	TRBV7-2	-	-	TGTGCCAGCAGCTTAGTTTCGTTAGGGAAGTACCAAGAGACCCAGTACTTC	CASSLVSLGKYQETQYF
TRBJ1-3	TRBV27	-	-	TGTGCCAGCAGGGCTTTGGCTAGAAACACCATATATTTT	CASRALARNTIYF
TRBJ1-2	TRBV5-6	-	-	TGTGCCAGCAGCTTGTTTTTACAGACCGTTTATGGCTACACCTTC	CASSLFLQTVYGYTF
TRBJ1-4	TRBV11-2	-	-	TGTGCCAGCAGCTTAGGTATCGGGGGCGCGACTAATGAAAAACTGTTTTTT	CASSLGIGGATNEKLFF
TRBJ1-3	TRBV4-1	-	-	TGCGCCAGCAGCCCTGGAAGTGCAGTAGGTGGAAACACCATATATTTT	CASSPGSAVGGNTIYF
TRBJ1-4	TRBV7-2	-	-	TGTGCCAGCAGCTTAGCAGGGGCGGGCGAAAAACTGTTTTTT	CASSLAGAGEKLFF
TRBJ2-3	TRBV29-1	-	-	TGCAGCGTTAGAGACAGAATCACAGATACGCAGTATTTT	CSVRDRITDTQYF
TRBJ2-7	TRBV4-2	-	-	TGTGCCAGCAGCCAAGAACGTGCTAGCGAGTCCTACGAGCAGTACTTC	CASSQERASESYEQYF
TRBJ2-2	TRBV19	once	TRBD1	TGTGCCAGCACCCGCAGGGGGCAAGACACCGGGGAGCTGTTTTTT	CASTRRGQDTGELFF
TRBJ1-3	TRBV11-2	-	-	TGTGCCAGCAGCTTCTCAGGGACGGGAAACACCATATATTTT	CASSFSGTGNTIYF
TRBJ2-3	TRBV18	-	TRBD1	TGTGCCAGCTCATTCGTGAAGGGGGCAGAGACAGATACGCAGTATTTT	CASSFVKGAETDTQYF
TRBJ2-1	TRBV7-6	-	-	TGTGCCAGCAGCTCTGGGGGCGGCTCCTACAATGAGCAGTTCTTC	CASSSGGGSYNEQFF
TRBJ1-5	TRBV27	-	-	TGTGCCAGCAGCCCAGGACAGAGGGCTTGGAGCAATCAGCCCCAGCATTTT	CASSPGQRAWSNQPQHF
TRBJ1-1	TRBV2	-	-	TGTGCCAGCAGGGAACGGGGCCTGAATGCACTAGGCACTGAAGCTTTCTTT	CASRERGLNALGTEAFF
TRBJ2-3	TRBV7-3	-	TRBD2	TGTGCCAGCAGTTTAGGAGCCGGACTAGCGGGGAATTCGCAGTATTTT	CASSLGAGLAGNSQYF
TRBJ2-1	TRBV29-1	once	-	TGCAGCGCAGGGGGGCCCTACAATGAGCAGTTCTTC	CSAGGPYNEQFF
TRBJ2-5	TRBV6-5	once	-	TGTGCCAGCAGGGAGGCAGGGCGAGAGACCCAGTACTTC	CASREAGRETQYF